These 10 T cell receptor beta chains share one sample of origin, sequenced in a study of CD8 T cells in ankylosing spondylitis. Study results and limitations: Several highly homologous variants made up a TCR beta motif that seemed to typify ankylosing spondylitis blood.

From the 5' RACE reads, TCRdb called clonotypes with MiXCR, one entry per CDR3 protein. The profile covers about 800,000 distinct CDR3 sequences, with roughly 12% appearing a single time and more than 0.5% taken by the ten largest. The antigens these receptors bind are not known. The material sequenced was blood, either unsorted or a sorted T cell fraction (not recorded which). The receptors were gathered from a male donor with ankylosing spondylitis.

This clonotype was counted many times. This sequence joins TRBV10-1 and TRBJ2-5; unclear D gene. This CDR3 is built from 14 residues. CDR1 is WNHNN, CDR2 SYGVQD, per germline (reference sequence). V was clipped by 0 bases and J by 1 base, with 6 bases between them. The CDR3 DNA follows: TGCGCCAGCAGTGAGTCGACGGCCCAAGAGACCCAGTACTTC. This sequence encodes CASSESTAQETQYF.

For the CDR3, the DNA is TGCGCCAGCAGCTTGGTAGGGGGGCTTCGAGACAATGAGCAGTTCTTC. Translated: CASSLVGGLRDNEQFF. The rearrangement links TRBV5-1 to TRBJ2-1; D could derive from TRBD1 or TRBD2 (6 bases each). Trimming removed 0 bases at V and 5 bases at J, with 15 bases between. In germline, CDR1 is SGHRS, CDR2 YFSETQ. This CDR3 region has 16 residues.

The chain carries TRBV20-1 and TRBJ2-5; 7 bases match TRBD2. The V gene's germline CDR1 is DFQATT and CDR2 SNEGSKA (reference sequence). The CDR3 totals 13 residues. The junction had 4 bases not matched to a gene; V was cut back by 6 bases and J by 0 bases. This CDR3 is CSAVSGYQETQYF. Written as DNA, the CDR3 is TGCAGTGCAGTTAGCGGGTACCAAGAGACCCAGTACTTC.

This clonotype turned up a few times. The genes are TRBV10-3 and TRBJ1-6; 7 bases map to TRBD1. The CDR3 runs 15 residues. Germline CDR1 and CDR2: ENHRY and SYGVKD. J lost 7 bases, V lost 6 bases, and 9 bases had no gene match. CDR3 nucleotides: TGTGCCATCAGCCGACAGGGCTCAGGGAATTCACCCCTCCACTTT. This gives the protein CAISRQGSGNSPLHF.

This clonotype came up a few times. The chain couples TRBV7-6 to TRBJ2-5, with a possible D match to TRBD2 (6 bases). The CDR3 runs 16 residues. Germline V gene sequence: CDR1 SGHVS, CDR2 FNYEAQ. V was trimmed by 0 bases and J by 4 bases, leaving 15 bases between them. The CDR3 protein is CASSLAGWQGGETQYF. The CDR3 nucleotides are TGTGCCAGCAGCTTAGCGGGGTGGCAGGGAGGAGAGACCCAGTACTTC.

Ten or more counts support this clonotype. The V and J genes are TRBV7-2 and TRBJ2-3; D gene ambiguous. The CDR3 runs to 15 residues. Germline V CDR1 and CDR2: SGHTA, FQGNSA. Trimming left V 5 bases short and J 0 bases short, with 12 bases between. The CDR3 bases are TGTGCCAGCAGCAAAGCGAGTACTAGCACAGATACGCAGTATTTT. Translating it yields CASSKASTSTDTQYF.

The V gene is TRBV4-3, the J gene TRBJ2-1, with 11 positions matching TRBD2. V shed 0 bases and J 12 bases; nucleotides not matched to a gene: 10. Looked up from germline, CDR1 is LGHNA and CDR2 is YSLEER. The CDR3 spans 16 residues. The CDR3 DNA reads TGCGCCAGCAGCCAAGATGCTAGCGGGGGGCTACTAAGGCAGTTCTTC. Its protein is CASSQDASGGLLRQFF.

This clonotype was counted ten times or more. This chain joins TRBV20-1 and TRBJ2-5; no definite D call. This CDR3 region has 12 residues. The germline CDR1 and CDR2 sequences are DFQATT and SNEGSKA (reference sequence). V was pared by 6 bases and J by 1 base, with 9 bases between. CDR3 amino acids: CSASRGQETQYF. CDR3 DNA sequence: TGCAGTGCCTCGAGAGGCCAAGAGACCCAGTACTTC.

This clonotype was detected only a few times. The rearrangement uses TRBV12-3 or TRBV12-4 and TRBJ2-3, with D possibly TRBD2 on 5 matching bases. Trimming shortened V by 0 bases and J by 4 bases, and 5 bases separated the two germline ends. The CDR3 length is 13 residues. The CDR3 loop reads CASSLAEADTQYF. The CDR3 DNA reads TGTGCCAGCAGTTTAGCGGAGGCAGATACGCAGTATTTT.

The chain couples TRBV29-1 to TRBJ2-1; D possibly corresponds to TRBD1 (6 bases). CDR3 size: 14 residues. The V end lost 7 bases, the J end lost 5 bases, and 18 bases lay between the germline ends. Germline CDR1 reads SQVTM; CDR2 reads ANQGSEA. For the CDR3, the DNA is TGCAGCGCCTATCGGACAGCGATTGACAATGAGCAGTTCTTC. Protein product: CSAYRTAIDNEQFF.